Each of the 24 T cell receptor beta chains below was sequenced from the same sample in a study of T cells in women clearing cervical HPV infection. The protocol was immunoSEQ multiplex PCR, while the TCRdb copy is restricted to in-frame clones and leaves out a portion. In total, the table holds 40,000 or so clones. The sequenced material came from blood buffy coat. The receptor source for this set is a woman between 18 and 69 years old with a cervical HPV16 infection that either progressed to CIN3+ or cleared (not recorded which).

With respect to this clone: The read stops 3 residues short of the end of the CDR3; the missing end is completed from the germline J gene. This rearrangement joins TRBV7-9 to TRBJ1-1; 10 nucleotides align to TRBD1. V shed 5 bases, J shed 4 bases, and the junction held 4 bases outside the gene matches. The CDR3 is made up of 14 amino acids. Germline V gene data show CDR1 as SEHNR and CDR2 as FQNEAQ (reference sequence). The covered CDR3 bases are TGTGCCAGCAGCAGGGGGACAGGGGTCACTGAA. Encoded protein: CASSRGTGVTE. The CDR3 as a whole reads CASSRGTGVTEAFF.

With regard to this clone: The read halts 3 residues ahead of the CDR3 end, with the missing end drawn from the germline J gene. The chain employs TRBV19 and TRBJ1-2; D might be TRBD1 (5 bases). CDR1 and CDR2 (germline): LNHDA, SQIVND (reference sequence). The CDR3 consists of 15 residues. CDR3 DNA, as far as it was read: TGTGCCAGTAGTATCGACAGCCTTAGCTCCTACGAC. Translated: CASSIDSLSSYD. The full CDR3 sequence reads CASSIDSLSSYDYTF.

Remarks on this clone: The sequenced fragment ends 3 residues before the CDR3 boundary, so the rest is inferred from the germline J gene. The rearrangement uses TRBV19 and TRBJ1-6, with 7 bases identical to TRBD1. V lost 4 bases to trimming and J lost 4 bases; unmatched junction nucleotides: 4. CDR3 length: 15 residues. The germline V gene encodes CDR1 LNHDA and CDR2 SQIVND (reference sequence). CDR3 sequence reads: CASSTGTAYNSPLHF. CDR3 DNA, as far as it was read: TGTGCCAGTAGTACGGGGACAGCTTATAATTCACCC.

A remark on this clone: The read terminates 3 residues before the CDR3 end, so the remaining end is supplied by the germline J gene. The gene calls are TRBV7-2 and TRBJ1-1; weak D call: TRBD1 (6 bases). Germline CDR1 reads SGHTA; CDR2 reads FQGNSA. The CDR3 totals 14 residues. CDR3: CASSLRGSQETAFF. The DNA read from the CDR3 is TGTGCCAGCAGCTTAAGGGGGAGCCAGGAGACA.

A word on this clone: The sequence runs out 3 residues before the end of the CDR3; the remainder is reconstructed from the germline J gene. The chain couples TRBV2 to TRBJ2-7, with 11 bases matching TRBD2. This CDR3 contains 17 residues. Looked up from germline, CDR1 is SNHLY and CDR2 is FYNNEI. With 3 bases clipped from V and 5 bases from J, the junction kept 12 bases outside the gene matches. CDR3 bases read: TGTGCCAGCAGTGATTGGGGGCCTAGCGGGGGGTCCCACGAG. It specifies CASSDWGPSGGSHE. The whole CDR3 protein reads CASSDWGPSGGSHEQYF.

Notes on this clone: The CDR3 end falls 3 residues outside the read, so it is completed with the germline J gene. This sequence joins TRBV5-1 and TRBJ2-2; unclear D gene. Germline CDR1 and CDR2: SGHRS and YFSETQ. The CDR3 totals 16 residues. V lost 0 bases, J lost 0 bases, and 9 bases lay in between. CDR3 bases read: TGCGCCAGCAGCTTGGGCCCTTCAGCGAACACCGGGGAG. This sequence encodes CASSLGPSANTGE. The full CDR3 protein is CASSLGPSANTGELFF.

Note on this clone: The read gets to within 3 residues of the CDR3 end, and the germline J gene fills in the rest. The chain uses TRBV20-1 and TRBJ2-4; 11 bases are a match to TRBD2. The CDR3 spans 14 residues. Germline CDR1 and CDR2: DFQATT and SNEGSKA (reference sequence). V was pared by 5 bases and J by 7 bases, with 7 bases of the junction left unmatched. CDR3 bases read: TGCAGTGCTTTTAGCGGGGGGGCCGGGAACATT. It is translated as CSAFSGGAGNI. The full CDR3 is CSAFSGGAGNIQYF.

Remarks on this clone: Read sequence stops 3 residues before the CDR3 end, and the germline J gene provides the missing end. V is TRBV9 and J is TRBJ2-4, with D hard to call. The V gene's germline CDR1 is SGDLS and CDR2 YYNGEE. Trimming left V 3 bases short and J 0 bases short, with 7 bases between. The CDR3 sequence is 14 residues long. The CDR3: CASSGEVAKNIQYF. CDR3 DNA (partial): TGTGCCAGCAGCGGAGAGGTAGCCAAAAACATT.

Regarding this clone: The read is 3 residues too short to cover the CDR3 end, so that end is filled in from the germline J gene. This sequence joins TRBV7-9 and TRBJ1-2, with a possible D match to TRBD1 (5 bases). Germline V CDR1 and CDR2: SEHNR, FQNEAQ (reference sequence). The CDR3 has 14 amino acids. The covered CDR3 bases are TGTGCCAGCAGCTTCAGGGCTTTCGGTGCGGGC. It encodes CASSFRAFGAG. The CDR3 as a whole reads CASSFRAFGAGYTF.

Notes on this clone: The read gets to within 3 residues of the CDR3 end, and the germline J gene fills in the rest. The gene calls are TRBV7-6 and TRBJ1-4; 7 bases are a match to TRBD1. CDR3 length: 14 amino acids. Trimming cost V 1 base and J 8 bases; bases outside gene matches: 4. Per the germline V gene, CDR1 is SGHVS and CDR2 is FNYEAQ. Partial CDR3 DNA: TGTGCCAGCAGCTTAGATCAGGGGGGAGAAAAA. Its protein product is CASSLDQGGEK. The entire CDR3 sequence reads CASSLDQGGEKLFF.

Of note for this clone: The missing CDR3 end, 3 residues past where the read stops, is filled in from the germline J gene. The rearrangement uses TRBV4-1 and TRBJ2-1, with D tentatively TRBD1 (6 bases). V gave up 1 base and J gave up 3 bases, with 13 bases separating them. This CDR3 has 16 amino acids. The germline CDR1 and CDR2 sequences are MGHRA and YSYEKL. CDR3: CASSQVRGGFYNEQFF. The part of the CDR3 DNA that was read is TGCGCCAGCAGCCAAGTACGAGGGGGTTTCTACAATGAG.

With respect to this clone: The sequence runs out 3 residues before the end of the CDR3; the remainder is reconstructed from the germline J gene. The V call is TRBV5-4, the J call TRBJ2-3; 9 nucleotides match TRBD1. Germline trimming cut 3 bases from V and 3 bases from J; bases unmatched to any gene: 2. The CDR3 extends over 14 amino acids. CDR1 is SGHNT, CDR2 YYREEE, per germline (reference sequence). The CDR3 region is CASSSGQGTDTQYF. The CDR3 bases that were read are TGTGCCAGCAGCTCGGGACAGGGAACAGATACG.

Turning to this clone: Sequencing ends 3 residues short of the CDR3 end; the germline J gene provides the rest. The V and J genes are TRBV5-4 and TRBJ2-5, with a tentative D call TRBD1 (5 bases). V was pared by 0 bases and J by 3 bases, with 6 bases between. The CDR3 is 13 amino acids. Germline CDR1 is SGHNT and CDR2 is YYREEE (reference sequence). CDR3 sequence reads: CASSLAREETQYF. The sequenced part of the CDR3 DNA is TGTGCCAGCAGCTTGGCCAGGGAAGAGACC.

Note on this clone: Coverage ceases 3 residues before the CDR3 finishes, and the germline J gene fills in the end. The chain carries TRBV20-1 and TRBJ1-3; a weak D match, TRBD1 (5 bases). Trimming stripped 6 bases from V and 1 base from J, with 7 bases between. The CDR3 consists of 12 residues. Germline V gene data show CDR1 as DFQATT and CDR2 as SNEGSKA (reference sequence). The CDR3 region is CSARQSGNTIYF. The sequenced part of the CDR3 DNA is TGCAGTGCCAGACAGTCTGGAAACACC.

Regarding this clone: The CDR3 extends 3 residues past the end of the read, so its final part is completed from the germline J gene. The chain employs TRBV20-1 and TRBJ2-1; D gene unclear. V lost 5 bases to trimming and J lost 6 bases, with 8 bases between them. The CDR3 extends over 11 amino acids. Germline V CDR1 and CDR2: DFQATT, SNEGSKA (reference sequence). CDR3 DNA (partial): TGCAGTGCTCAGATAACCAATGAG. As protein: CSAQITNE. The CDR3 in its entirety is CSAQITNEQFF.

In the case of this clone: The CDR3 end falls 3 residues outside the read, so it is completed with the germline J gene. The chain uses TRBV7-7 and TRBJ1-5, with D possibly being TRBD1 (5 bases). The germline V gene has CDR1 SSHAT and CDR2 FNYEAQ (reference sequence). CDR3 size: 15 residues. The ends were cut back, 8 bases at V and 1 base at J, with 15 bases in the middle. CDR3 bases read: TGTGCCAGCGCGGGGGGGGGAACAAGCAATCAGCCC. Its protein is CASAGGGTSNQP. The CDR3, in full, reads CASAGGGTSNQPQHF.

About this clone: The read ends 3 residues before the CDR3 terminus; that terminus is restored from the germline J gene. V and J are TRBV4-1 and TRBJ2-7; 12 nucleotides match TRBD2. This CDR3 has 15 amino acids. Germline values: CDR1 MGHRA, CDR2 YSYEKL. Losses at the gene ends were 3 bases for V and 6 bases for J; bases not matched to a gene: 6. The CDR3 here is CASSHERLAGAEQYF. The part of the CDR3 DNA that was read is TGCGCCAGCAGCCACGAAAGACTAGCGGGAGCCGAG.

In the case of this clone: Coverage ceases 3 residues before the CDR3 finishes, and the germline J gene fills in the end. The chain recombines TRBV7-9 with TRBJ1-2, with no clear D. Looked up from germline, CDR1 is SEHNR and CDR2 is FQNEAQ (reference sequence). This CDR3 has 13 amino acids. The CDR3 sequence is CASSPDQYYDYTF. The DNA read from the CDR3 is TGTGCCAGCAGCCCAGACCAGTACTACGAC. Variable domain in full (rest from reference TRBV7-9 and TRBJ1-2): DTGVSQNPRHKITKRGQNVTFRCDPISEHNRLYWYRQTLGQGPEFLTYFQNEAQLEKSRLLSDRFSAERPKGSFSTLEIQRTEQGDSAMYLCASSPDQYYDYTFGSGTRLTVV.

Note on this clone: The observed sequence ends 3 residues before the CDR3 terminus, with the missing tail filled in from the germline J gene. J is TRBJ2-1 and V is TRBV19; D ambiguous. Germline V gene lookup returns CDR1 LNHDA and CDR2 SQIVND (reference sequence). The CDR3 sequence is 13 residues long. The ends were cut back, 3 bases at V and 8 bases at J, with 11 bases in the middle. The CDR3 sequence is CASSMWVSDEQFF. The sequenced part of the CDR3 DNA is TGTGCCAGTAGTATGTGGGTAAGCGATGAG.

To note about this clone: The read comes to an end 3 residues before the CDR3 does, leaving the germline J gene to fill in the end. The V call is TRBV18, the J call TRBJ2-3; 7 bases map to TRBD1. The CDR3 loop spans 16 amino acids. Looked up from germline, CDR1 is KGHSH and CDR2 is LQKENI. CDR3 region: CASSQGTAPPQETQYF. CDR3 DNA (partial): TGTGCCAGCTCACAGGGGACAGCCCCCCCCCAAGAGACG.

With respect to this clone: The read terminates 3 residues ahead of where the CDR3 ends, so the germline J gene completes it. The chain is built from TRBV14 and TRBJ2-7; D is unresolved. The CDR3 has 15 residues. V lost 0 bases to trimming and J lost 3 bases, with 12 bases between them. Germline V gene lookup returns CDR1 SGHDN and CDR2 FVKESK. The CDR3 bases that were read are TGTGCCAGCAGCCAAGATAAAGGGCCTCACTACGAG. It translates to CASSQDKGPHYE. The full CDR3 reads CASSQDKGPHYEQYF.

Turning to this clone: Read coverage stops 3 residues before the CDR3 terminus; the germline J gene supplies the remainder. The chain is built from TRBV7-6 and TRBJ2-3; weak D call: TRBD2 (6 bases). Germline V gives CDR1 SGHVS, CDR2 FNYEAQ. CDR3 size: 15 residues. V gave up 1 base and J gave up 2 bases, with 10 bases separating them. This chain's CDR3 is CASSLVGGDTDTQYF. The DNA read from the CDR3 is TGTGCCAGCAGCTTAGTGGGGGGAGACACAGATACG.

Concerning this clone: The missing CDR3 end, 3 residues past where the read stops, is filled in from the germline J gene. The chain is built from TRBV10-2 and TRBJ2-1; 9 bases line up with TRBD2. CDR1 WSHSY and CDR2 SAAADI come from the germline V gene. CDR3 length equals 16 residues. Germline trimming cut 4 bases from V and 4 bases from J; bases unmatched to any gene: 8. The sequenced part of the CDR3 DNA is TGCGCCAGCAGTGGTAATAGCGGGAGTTCGTACAATGAG. Translation gives CASSGNSGSSYNE. The whole CDR3 protein is CASSGNSGSSYNEQFF.

Remarks on this clone: The CDR3 is cut off 3 residues early in the read; its end comes from the germline J gene. The gene calls are TRBV6-2 or TRBV6-3 and TRBJ2-7; 9 bases map to TRBD1. Germline trimming cut 8 bases from V and 4 bases from J; bases unmatched to any gene: 12. CDR3 length: 15 residues. Germline V lookup: CDR1 MNHEY, CDR2 SVGEGT. This CDR3 reads CASGSVRTGVYEQYF. CDR3 DNA, as far as it was read: TGTGCCAGCGGGTCTGTGAGGACAGGGGTGTACGAG.